This TCR beta chain is drawn from a study of blood T cells in healthy people across ages. Study in general: Using template switching, researchers captured about one barcoded beta molecule for each two T cells.

Drawing of peripheral blood yielded roughly 9.3 milliliters from each donor. The CDR3 length is 9 residues. V shed 8 bases and J shed 12 bases, with 13 bases lying between them. Germline V gene data show CDR1 as SQVTM and CDR2 as ANQGSEA. The use of a sample-barcoded 5' primer and a J-beta primer mix characterized a second PCR of about 6 to 11 cycles. TCRdb re-called the 5' RACE reads through MiXCR, storing one row per CDR3 protein. The sample carries about 670,000 distinct CDR3 sequences, approximately 52% recorded once. Sequenced: blood. This chain connects TRBV29-1 to TRBJ1-2; D is unresolved. The clonotype originates from a woman of 80 years or more in good health. The CDR3 DNA is TGCAGCTTAGGAACGGGCCACACCTTC. Its protein product is CSLGTGHTF.